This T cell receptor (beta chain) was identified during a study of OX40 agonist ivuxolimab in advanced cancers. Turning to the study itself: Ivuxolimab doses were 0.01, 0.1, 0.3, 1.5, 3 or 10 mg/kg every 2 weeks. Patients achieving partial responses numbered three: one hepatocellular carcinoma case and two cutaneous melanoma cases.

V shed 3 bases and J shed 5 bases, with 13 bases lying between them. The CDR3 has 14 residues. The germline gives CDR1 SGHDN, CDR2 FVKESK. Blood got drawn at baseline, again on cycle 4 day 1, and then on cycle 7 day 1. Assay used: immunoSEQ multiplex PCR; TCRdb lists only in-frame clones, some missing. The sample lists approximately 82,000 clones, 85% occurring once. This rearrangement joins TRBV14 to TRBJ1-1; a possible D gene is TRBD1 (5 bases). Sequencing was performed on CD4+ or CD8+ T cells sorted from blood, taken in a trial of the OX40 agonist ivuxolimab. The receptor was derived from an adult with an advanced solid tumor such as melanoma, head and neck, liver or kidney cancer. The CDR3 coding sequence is TGTGCCAGCAGCCAGGGGGATAGGCGGACTGAAGCTTTCTTT. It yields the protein CASSQGDRRTEAFF.